Following are 16 T cell receptor beta chains from one sample sequenced in a study of CD8 T cells in ankylosing spondylitis. TCRdb fed the 5' RACE reads into MiXCR, producing one record per CDR3 protein. The sample lists some 130,000 distinct CDR3 sequences; roughly 8% were seen once. The sequenced sample was synovial fluid, either unsorted or a sorted T cell fraction (not recorded which). The receptor source for this set is a male donor with ankylosing spondylitis.

The sample holds a few counts of this clonotype. This chain joins TRBV7-9 and TRBJ2-1; D uncertain. CDR1 is SEHNR and CDR2 is FQNEAQ in the germline V gene (reference sequence). The CDR3 is 12 residues long. V was clipped by 1 base and J by 8 bases, with 6 bases between them. In nucleotides, the CDR3 is TGTGCCAGCAGCTTAGTGTTGGATGAGCAGTTCTTC. This codes for CASSLVLDEQFF. The variable domain in full, completed from reference TRBV7-9 and TRBJ2-1, reads DTGVSQNPRHKITKRGQNVTFRCDPISEHNRLYWYRQTLGQGPEFLTYFQNEAQLEKSRLLSDRFSAERPKGSFSTLEIQRTEQGDSAMYLCASSLVLDEQFFGPGTRLTVL.

In this sample, this clonotype turned up many times. The chain joins TRBV9 to TRBJ1-4; D is unresolved. V was cut by 3 bases and J by 7 bases, with 7 bases left in between. This CDR3 has 12 residues. The V gene's germline CDR1 is SGDLS and CDR2 YYNGEE. CDR3 loop: CASSGYSEKLFF. CDR3 in DNA: TGTGCCAGCAGCGGATACTCTGAAAAACTGTTTTTT.

This chain uses TRBV5-1 with TRBJ2-7; no clear D gene. Per germline, CDR1 SGHRS and CDR2 YFSETQ. This CDR3 has 12 residues. The ends were cut back, 2 bases at V and 2 bases at J, with 5 bases in the middle. The CDR3 spells CASSFMPYEQYF. The CDR3 bases are TGCGCCAGCAGCTTTATGCCCTACGAGCAGTACTTC.

J is TRBJ1-5 and V is TRBV4-2; D not certain. Looked up from germline, CDR1 is LGHNA and CDR2 is YNFKEQ. Between the trimmed V and J ends, which lost 0 bases and 4 bases, there was a span of 10 bases. CDR3 length equals 15 residues. The CDR3 region has the DNA TGTGCCAGCAGCCAAGAGGAAGTGGGGAATCAGCCCCAGCATTTT. This encodes CASSQEEVGNQPQHF.

This clonotype has just a few counts. The chain joins TRBV7-8 to TRBJ2-5; D may match TRBD1 or TRBD2 (5 bases each). Germline V gene lookup returns CDR1 SGHVS and CDR2 FQNEAQ. CDR3 length: 12 residues. Trimming removed 3 bases from V and 6 bases from J, with 8 bases in between. This CDR3 reads CASSFSGQTQYF. CDR3 nucleotide sequence: TGTGCCAGCAGCTTTTCGGGACAGACCCAGTACTTC. Full variable domain (outside the CDR3, taken from reference TRBV7-8 and TRBJ2-5): GAGVSQSPRYKVAKRGQDVALRCDPISGHVSLFWYQQALGQGPEFLTYFQNEAQLDKSGLPSDRFFAERPEGSVSTLKIQRTQQEDSAVYLCASSFSGQTQYFGPGTRLLVL.

The chain links TRBV12-3 or TRBV12-4 to TRBJ2-7; D gene unclear. This CDR3 comprises 11 residues. V lost 6 bases and J lost 4, with 7 bases in between. CDR3 sequence reads: CASSIGYEQYF. As DNA, the CDR3 is TGTGCCAGCAGCATCGGATACGAGCAGTACTTC.

The sample holds many counts of this clonotype. CDR3 loop: CASSLAKGPEAFF. The CDR3 nucleotides are TGTGCCAGCAGCTTGGCCAAAGGGCCTGAAGCTTTCTTT. The V gene is TRBV5-6, the J gene TRBJ1-1; D is unresolved. The CDR3 runs 13 residues. V was shortened by 0 bases and J by 6 bases, with 9 bases between the two germline ends. Germline V gene sequence: CDR1 SGHDT, CDR2 YYEEEE.

There are a few counts of this clonotype. This chain uses TRBV5-1 with TRBJ2-2; 7 bases agree with TRBD2. This CDR3 region has 15 residues. The germline CDR1 and CDR2 sequences are SGHRS and YFSETQ. The ends lost 0 bases at V and 5 bases at J; junction bases unmatched: 4. The CDR3 reads CASSLGQGGTGELFF. The CDR3, as DNA: TGCGCCAGCAGCTTGGGCCAGGGAGGGACCGGGGAGCTGTTTTTT.

This clonotype was counted many times. This chain joins TRBV20-1 and TRBJ2-3; the D gene could be TRBD1 or TRBD2 (5 bases each). The V end was cut by 4 bases, the J end by 5 bases, with 7 bases between. Germline V gene data show CDR1 as DFQATT and CDR2 as SNEGSKA (reference sequence). The length of the CDR3 is 11 residues. The CDR3 bases are TGCAGTGCTAAGAGGGGAGATACGCAGTATTTT. It yields the protein CSAKRGDTQYF.

This clonotype is medium-sized within its sample. The chain links TRBV20-1 to TRBJ2-5; TRBD1 agrees at 7 bases. This CDR3 is built from 12 residues. CDR1 is DFQATT and CDR2 is SNEGSKA in the germline V gene (reference sequence). The junction had 4 bases not matched to a gene; V was cut back by 5 bases and J by 4 bases. The chain's CDR3 is CSALDRVETQYF. The CDR3 DNA reads as TGCAGTGCTCTTGACAGGGTAGAGACCCAGTACTTC.

This clonotype was picked up a small number of times. The chain uses TRBV11-3 and TRBJ2-1; 10 nucleotides line up with TRBD1. Germline loops: CDR1 SGHNT, CDR2 YENEEA. V was clipped by 3 bases and J by 6 bases; unmatched bases: 2. The CDR3 totals 14 residues. CDR3 nucleotides: TGTGCCAGCAGCTTGGGACAGGGGTTCAATGAGCAGTTCTTC. Protein sequence: CASSLGQGFNEQFF.

The V and J genes are TRBV5-1 and TRBJ1-1; tentative D call: TRBD1 (6 bases). V was pared by 1 base and J by 0 bases, with 19 bases between. CDR3 length: 18 amino acids. The germline V gene has CDR1 SGHRS and CDR2 YFSETQ. CDR3 residues: CASSLFSGVWGMNTEAFF. The DNA of the CDR3 is TGCGCCAGCAGCTTGTTCTCAGGGGTCTGGGGTATGAACACTGAAGCTTTCTTT.

There are a few counts of this clonotype. The chain is built from TRBV7-6 and TRBJ2-1, with D tentatively TRBD1 (5 bases). CDR1 is SGHVS and CDR2 is FNYEAQ in the germline V gene. CDR3 length: 12 amino acids. Trimming took 0 bases from V and 15 from J, leaving 12 bases between them. CDR3 sequence reads: CASSLAPGRWFF. The CDR3 nucleotides read TGTGCCAGCAGCTTAGCGCCAGGGCGGTGGTTCTTC. The whole variable domain, filled in from reference TRBV7-6 and TRBJ2-1, reads GAGVSQSPRYKVTKRGQDVALRCDPISGHVSLYWYRQALGQGPEFLTYFNYEAQQDKSGLPNDRFSAERPEGSISTLTIQRTEQRDSAMYRCASSLAPGRWFFGPGTRLTVL.

V and J are TRBV7-2 and TRBJ1-5; D gene uncertain. CDR1 SGHTA and CDR2 FQGNSA come from the germline V gene. The CDR3 loop spans 14 amino acids. Trimming shortened V by 2 bases and J by 8 bases, and 13 bases separated the two germline ends. The chain's CDR3 is CASSLSPRVEPQHF. CDR3 DNA sequence: TGTGCCAGCAGCTTAAGCCCCCGCGTGGAGCCCCAGCATTTT.

The sample holds a few counts of this clonotype. J is TRBJ2-6 and V is TRBV4-1; D gene unclear. This CDR3 spans 16 amino acids. In germline, CDR1 is MGHRA, CDR2 YSYEKL. The germline V and J ends were trimmed by 5 bases and 0 bases, with 11 bases remaining between them. The DNA of the CDR3 is TGCGCCAGCAGCGGAGCCAGGAGCTCTGGGGCCAACGTCCTGACTTTC. It yields the protein CASSGARSSGANVLTF.

This clonotype was counted ten times or more. The chain combines TRBV12-3 or TRBV12-4 with TRBJ1-5, with no clear D. The CDR3 runs to 12 residues. Trimming shortened V by 6 bases and J by 6 bases, and 9 bases separated the two germline ends. CDR3 in amino acids: CASSPLSQPQHF. In nucleotides, the CDR3 is TGTGCCAGCAGCCCTCTCTCTCAGCCCCAGCATTTT.